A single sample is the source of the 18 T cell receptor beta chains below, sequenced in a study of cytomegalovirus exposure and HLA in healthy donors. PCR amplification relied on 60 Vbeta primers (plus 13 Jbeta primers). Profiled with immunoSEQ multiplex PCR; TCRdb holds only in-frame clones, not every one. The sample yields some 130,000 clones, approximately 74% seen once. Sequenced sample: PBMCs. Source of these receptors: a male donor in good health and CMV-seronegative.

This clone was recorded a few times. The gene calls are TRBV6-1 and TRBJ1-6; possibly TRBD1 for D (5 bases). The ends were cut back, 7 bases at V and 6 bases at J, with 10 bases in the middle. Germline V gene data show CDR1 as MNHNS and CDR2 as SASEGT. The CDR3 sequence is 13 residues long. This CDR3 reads CASNGAGNSPLHF. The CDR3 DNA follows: TGTGCCAGCAATGGGGCCGGTAATTCACCCCTCCACTTT.

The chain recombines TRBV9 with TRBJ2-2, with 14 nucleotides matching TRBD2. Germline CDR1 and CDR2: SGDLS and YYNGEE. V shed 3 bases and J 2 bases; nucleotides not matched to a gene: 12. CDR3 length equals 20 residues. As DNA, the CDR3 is TGTGCCAGCAGCGGTCGACTAGCGGGGGGGCCGGGAAGAAACACCGGGGAGCTGTTTTTT. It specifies CASSGRLAGGPGRNTGELFF.

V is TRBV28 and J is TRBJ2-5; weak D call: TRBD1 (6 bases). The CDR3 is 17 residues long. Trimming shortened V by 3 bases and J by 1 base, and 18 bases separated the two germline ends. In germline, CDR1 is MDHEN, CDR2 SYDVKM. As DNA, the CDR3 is TGTGCCAGCAGTTTTGATAGGGCACAGGGTAGCCAAGAGACCCAGTACTTC. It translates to CASSFDRAQGSQETQYF.

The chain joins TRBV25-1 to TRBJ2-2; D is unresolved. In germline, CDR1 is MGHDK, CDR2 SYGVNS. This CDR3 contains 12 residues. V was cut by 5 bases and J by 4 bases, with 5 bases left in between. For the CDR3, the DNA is TGTGCCAGCAGTCCTTGCACCGGGGAGCTGTTTTTT. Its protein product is CASSPCTGELFF.

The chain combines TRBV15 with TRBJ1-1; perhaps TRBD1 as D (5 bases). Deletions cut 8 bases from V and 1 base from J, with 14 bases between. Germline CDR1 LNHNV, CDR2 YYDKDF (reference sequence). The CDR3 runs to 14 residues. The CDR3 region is CATGAGGENTEAFF. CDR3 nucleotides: TGTGCCACCGGGGCCGGGGGGGAGAACACTGAAGCTTTCTTT.

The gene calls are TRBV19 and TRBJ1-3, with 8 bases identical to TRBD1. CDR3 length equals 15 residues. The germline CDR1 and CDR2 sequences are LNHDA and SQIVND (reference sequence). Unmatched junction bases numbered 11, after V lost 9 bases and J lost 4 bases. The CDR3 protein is CASYAGQGRGNTIYF. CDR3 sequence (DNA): TGTGCCAGCTACGCCGGACAGGGACGGGGAAACACCATATATTTT.

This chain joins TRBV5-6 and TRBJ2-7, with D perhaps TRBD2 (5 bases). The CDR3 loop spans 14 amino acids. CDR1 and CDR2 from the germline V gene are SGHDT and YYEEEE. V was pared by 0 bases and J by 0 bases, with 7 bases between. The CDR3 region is CASSLGGPSYEQYF. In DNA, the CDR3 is TGTGCCAGCAGCTTGGGAGGGCCCTCCTACGAGCAGTACTTC.

The CDR3 is CASSPTGAADTQYF. The CDR3 bases are TGTGCCAGCAGCCCCACAGGGGCGGCAGATACGCAGTATTTT. The chain combines TRBV11-3 with TRBJ2-3; 7 bases agree with TRBD1. Per germline, CDR1 SGHNT and CDR2 YENEEA. The CDR3 spans 14 residues. Unmatched junction bases numbered 6, after V lost 5 bases and J lost 4 bases. The full variable domain, rest sourced from reference TRBV11-3 and TRBJ2-3, is EAGVVQSPRYKIIEKKQPVAFWCNPISGHNTLYWYLQNLGQGPELLIRYENEEAVDDSQLPKDRFSAERLKGVDSTLKIQPAELGDSAVYLCASSPTGAADTQYFGPGTRLTVL.

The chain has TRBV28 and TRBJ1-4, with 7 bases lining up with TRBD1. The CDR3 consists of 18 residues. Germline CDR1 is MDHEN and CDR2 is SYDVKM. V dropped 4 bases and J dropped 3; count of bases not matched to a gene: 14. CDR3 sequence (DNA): TGTGCCAGCAGTTCCCCGAACAGGGGAAGTATTGCTAATGAAAAACTGTTTTTT. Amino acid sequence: CASSSPNRGSIANEKLFF.

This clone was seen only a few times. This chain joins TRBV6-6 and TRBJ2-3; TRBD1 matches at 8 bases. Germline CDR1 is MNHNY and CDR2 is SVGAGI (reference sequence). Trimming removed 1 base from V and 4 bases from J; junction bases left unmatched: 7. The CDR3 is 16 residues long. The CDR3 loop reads CASSYLGQGLADTQYF. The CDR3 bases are TGTGCCAGCAGTTACTTAGGACAGGGTTTGGCAGATACGCAGTATTTT.

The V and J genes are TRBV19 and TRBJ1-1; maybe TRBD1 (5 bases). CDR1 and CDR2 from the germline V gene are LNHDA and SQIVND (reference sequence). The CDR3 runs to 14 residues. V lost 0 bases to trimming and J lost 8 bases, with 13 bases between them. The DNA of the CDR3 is TGTGCCAGTAGTATAGATATGGGGGGAGGCGAAGCTTTCTTT. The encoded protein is CASSIDMGGGEAFF.

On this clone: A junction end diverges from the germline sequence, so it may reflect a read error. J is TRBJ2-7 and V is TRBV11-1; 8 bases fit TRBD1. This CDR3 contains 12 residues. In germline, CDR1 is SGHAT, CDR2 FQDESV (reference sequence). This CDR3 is CAGSQDRDEQYF. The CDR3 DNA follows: TGTGCCGGCAGCCAGGACAGGGACGAGCAGTACTTC.

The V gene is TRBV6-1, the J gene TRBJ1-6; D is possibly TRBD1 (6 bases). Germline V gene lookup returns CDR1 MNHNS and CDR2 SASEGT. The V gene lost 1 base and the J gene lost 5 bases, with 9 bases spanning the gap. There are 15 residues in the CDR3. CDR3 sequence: CASSEGQVHNSPLHF. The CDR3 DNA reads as TGTGCCAGCAGTGAAGGACAGGTTCATAATTCACCCCTCCACTTT.

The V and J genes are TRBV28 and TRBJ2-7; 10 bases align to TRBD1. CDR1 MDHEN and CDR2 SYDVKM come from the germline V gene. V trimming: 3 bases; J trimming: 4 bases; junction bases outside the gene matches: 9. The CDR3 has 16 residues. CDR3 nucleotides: TGTGCCAGCAGTTTCGGCTCCGGGACAGGGGATTACGAGCAGTACTTC. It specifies CASSFGSGTGDYEQYF.

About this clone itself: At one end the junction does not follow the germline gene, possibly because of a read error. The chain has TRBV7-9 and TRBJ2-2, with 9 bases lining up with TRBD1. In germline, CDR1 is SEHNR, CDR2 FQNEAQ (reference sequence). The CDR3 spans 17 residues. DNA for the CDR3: TGTTCCAGCCGCAAAAAGGGGACAGGGAAGATAACCGGGGAGCTGTTTTTT. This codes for CSSRKKGTGKITGELFF. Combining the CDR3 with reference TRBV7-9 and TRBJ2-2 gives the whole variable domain DTGVSQNPRHKITKRGQNVTFRCDPISEHNRLYWYRQTLGQGPEFLTYFQNEAQLEKSRLLSDRFSAERPKGSFSTLEIQRTEQGDSAMYLCSSRKKGTGKITGELFFGEGSRLTVL.

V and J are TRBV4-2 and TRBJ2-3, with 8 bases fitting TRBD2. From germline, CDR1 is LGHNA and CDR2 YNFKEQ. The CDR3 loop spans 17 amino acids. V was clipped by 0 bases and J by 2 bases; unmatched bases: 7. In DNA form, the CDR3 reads TGTGCCAGCAGCCAAGATCCGATTAGCGGGAACACAGATACGCAGTATTTT. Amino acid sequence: CASSQDPISGNTDTQYF.

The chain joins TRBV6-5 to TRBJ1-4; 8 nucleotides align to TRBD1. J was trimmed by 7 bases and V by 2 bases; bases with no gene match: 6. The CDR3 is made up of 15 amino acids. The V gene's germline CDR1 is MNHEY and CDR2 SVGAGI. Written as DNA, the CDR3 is TGTGCCAGCAGTTACCAGGGGGCAACGGGTGAAAAACTGTTTTTT. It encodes CASSYQGATGEKLFF.

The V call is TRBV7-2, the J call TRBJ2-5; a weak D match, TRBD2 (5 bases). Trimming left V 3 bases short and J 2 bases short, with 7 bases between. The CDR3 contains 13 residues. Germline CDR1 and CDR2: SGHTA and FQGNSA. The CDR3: CASSLERQETQYF. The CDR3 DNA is TGTGCCAGCAGCTTGGAGCGGCAAGAGACCCAGTACTTC.